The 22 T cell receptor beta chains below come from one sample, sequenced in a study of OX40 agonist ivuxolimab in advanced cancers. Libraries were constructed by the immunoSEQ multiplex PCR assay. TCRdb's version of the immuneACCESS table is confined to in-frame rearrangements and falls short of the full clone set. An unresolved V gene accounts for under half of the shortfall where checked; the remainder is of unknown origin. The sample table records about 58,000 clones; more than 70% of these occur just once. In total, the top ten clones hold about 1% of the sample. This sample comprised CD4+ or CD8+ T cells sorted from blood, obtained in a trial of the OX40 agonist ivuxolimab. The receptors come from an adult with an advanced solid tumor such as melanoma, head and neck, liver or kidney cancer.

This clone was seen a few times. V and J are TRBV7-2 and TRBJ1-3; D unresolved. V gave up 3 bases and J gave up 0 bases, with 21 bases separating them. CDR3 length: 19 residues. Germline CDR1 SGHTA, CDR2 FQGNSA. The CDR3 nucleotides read TGTGCCAGCAGCTTGGGGTACCAGAGTGCGACCTACTCTGGAAACACCATATATTTT. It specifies CASSLGYQSATYSGNTIYF.

The CDR3 coding sequence is TGTGCCAGCAGCCCTCCTTCAAGGAGTCAAGAGACCCAGTACTTC. It is translated as CASSPPSRSQETQYF. The genes are TRBV7-6 and TRBJ2-5; unclear D gene. V gave up 5 bases and J gave up 2 bases, with 15 bases separating them. This CDR3 spans 15 amino acids. Looked up from germline, CDR1 is SGHVS and CDR2 is FNYEAQ.

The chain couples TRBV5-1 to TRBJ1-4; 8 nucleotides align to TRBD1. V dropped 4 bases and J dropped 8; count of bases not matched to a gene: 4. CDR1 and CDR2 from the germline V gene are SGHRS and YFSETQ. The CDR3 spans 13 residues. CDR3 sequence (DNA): TGCGCCAGCAGCAGGACAGGGCAGGAAAAACTGTTTTTT. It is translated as CASSRTGQEKLFF.

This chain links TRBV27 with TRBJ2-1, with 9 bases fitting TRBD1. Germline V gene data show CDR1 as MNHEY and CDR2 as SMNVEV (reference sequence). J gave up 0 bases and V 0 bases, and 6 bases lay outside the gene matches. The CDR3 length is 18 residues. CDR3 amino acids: CASSLSGTGSRSYNEQFF. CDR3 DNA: TGTGCCAGCAGTTTATCGGGGACAGGGAGCCGCTCCTACAATGAGCAGTTCTTC.

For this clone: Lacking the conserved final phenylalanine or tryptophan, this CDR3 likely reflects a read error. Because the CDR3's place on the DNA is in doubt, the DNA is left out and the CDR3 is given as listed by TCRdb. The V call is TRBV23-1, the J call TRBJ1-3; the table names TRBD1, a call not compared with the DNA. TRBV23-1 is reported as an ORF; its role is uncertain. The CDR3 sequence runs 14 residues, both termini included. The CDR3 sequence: CASSQGRAMETWDL.

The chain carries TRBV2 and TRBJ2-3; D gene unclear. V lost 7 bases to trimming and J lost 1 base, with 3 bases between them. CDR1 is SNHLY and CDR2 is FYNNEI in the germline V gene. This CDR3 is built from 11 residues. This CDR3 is CASTRTDTQYF. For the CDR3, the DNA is TGTGCCAGCACGCGCACAGATACGCAGTATTTT.

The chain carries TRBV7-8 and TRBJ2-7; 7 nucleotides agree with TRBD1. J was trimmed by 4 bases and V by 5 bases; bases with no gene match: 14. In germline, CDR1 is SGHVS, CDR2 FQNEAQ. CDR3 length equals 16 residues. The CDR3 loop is CASSLGQAPASYEQYF. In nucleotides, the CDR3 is TGTGCCAGCAGCCTAGGACAGGCTCCGGCATCATACGAGCAGTACTTC.

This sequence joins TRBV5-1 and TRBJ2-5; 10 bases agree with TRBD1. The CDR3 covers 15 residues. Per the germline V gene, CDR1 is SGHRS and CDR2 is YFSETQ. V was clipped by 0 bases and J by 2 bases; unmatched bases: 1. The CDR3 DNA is TGCGCCAGCAGCTTGGGGGGACAGGGGCAAGAGACCCAGTACTTC. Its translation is CASSLGGQGQETQYF.

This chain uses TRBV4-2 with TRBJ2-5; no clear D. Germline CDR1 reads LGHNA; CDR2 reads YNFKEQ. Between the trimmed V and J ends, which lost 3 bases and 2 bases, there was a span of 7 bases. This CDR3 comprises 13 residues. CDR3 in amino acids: CASSQGLQETQYF. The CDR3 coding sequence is TGTGCCAGCAGCCAGGGGTTGCAAGAGACCCAGTACTTC.

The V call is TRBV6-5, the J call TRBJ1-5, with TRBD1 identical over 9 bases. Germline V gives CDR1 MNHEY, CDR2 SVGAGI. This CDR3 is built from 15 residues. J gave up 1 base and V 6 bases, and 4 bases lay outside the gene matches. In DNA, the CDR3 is TGTGCCAGCAGCCCGGGACAGGGAAGCAATCAGCCCCAGCATTTT. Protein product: CASSPGQGSNQPQHF.

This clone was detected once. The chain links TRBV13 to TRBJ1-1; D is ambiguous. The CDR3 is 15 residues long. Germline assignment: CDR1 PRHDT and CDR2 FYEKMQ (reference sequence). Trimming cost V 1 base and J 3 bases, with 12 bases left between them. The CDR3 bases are TGTGCCAGCAGCTTAGTGTGGCGGGAAGACACTGAAGCTTTCTTT. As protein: CASSLVWREDTEAFF. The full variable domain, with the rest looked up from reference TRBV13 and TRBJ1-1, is AAGVIQSPRHLIKEKRETATLKCYPIPRHDTVYWYQQGPGQDPQFLISFYEKMQSDKGSIPDRFSAQQFSDYHSELNMSSLELGDSALYFCASSLVWREDTEAFFGQGTRLTVV.

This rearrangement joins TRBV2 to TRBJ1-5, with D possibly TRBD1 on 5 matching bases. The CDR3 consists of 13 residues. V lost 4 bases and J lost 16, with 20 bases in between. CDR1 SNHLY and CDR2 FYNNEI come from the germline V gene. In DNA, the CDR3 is TGTGCCAGCAGTGTTACAGCCGTGGGGCCGAACCATTTT. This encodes CASSVTAVGPNHF. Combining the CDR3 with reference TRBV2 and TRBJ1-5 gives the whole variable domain EPEVTQTPSHQVTQMGQEVILRCVPISNHLYFYWYRQILGQKVEFLVSFYNNEISEKSEIFDDQFSVERPDGSNFTLKIRSTKLEDSAMYFCASSVTAVGPNHFGDGTRLSIL.

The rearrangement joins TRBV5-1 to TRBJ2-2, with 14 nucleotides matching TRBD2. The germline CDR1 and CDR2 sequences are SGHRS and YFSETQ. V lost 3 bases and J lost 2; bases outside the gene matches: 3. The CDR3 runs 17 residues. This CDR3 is CASSSGLAGGNTGELFF. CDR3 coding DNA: TGCGCCAGCAGCTCCGGACTAGCGGGGGGTAACACCGGGGAGCTGTTTTTT.

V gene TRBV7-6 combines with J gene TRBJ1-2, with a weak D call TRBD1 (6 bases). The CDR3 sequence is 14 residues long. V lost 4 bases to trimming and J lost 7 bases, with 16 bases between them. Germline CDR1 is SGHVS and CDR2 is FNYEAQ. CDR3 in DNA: TGTGCCAGCAGCTGGGAGGCGGGGGGCTCTGGCTACACCTTC. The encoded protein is CASSWEAGGSGYTF.

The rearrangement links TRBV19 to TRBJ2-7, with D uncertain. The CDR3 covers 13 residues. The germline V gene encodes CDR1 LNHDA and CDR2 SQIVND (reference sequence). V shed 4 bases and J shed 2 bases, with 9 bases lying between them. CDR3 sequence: CASSKAITYEQYF. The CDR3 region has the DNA TGTGCCAGTAGTAAGGCCATAACCTACGAGCAGTACTTC.

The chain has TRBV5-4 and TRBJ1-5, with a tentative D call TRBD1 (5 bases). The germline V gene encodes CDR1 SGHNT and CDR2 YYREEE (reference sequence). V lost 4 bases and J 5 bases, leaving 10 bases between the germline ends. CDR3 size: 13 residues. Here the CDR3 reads CASSRDRDQPQHF. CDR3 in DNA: TGTGCCAGCAGCCGGGACCGCGATCAGCCCCAGCATTTT.

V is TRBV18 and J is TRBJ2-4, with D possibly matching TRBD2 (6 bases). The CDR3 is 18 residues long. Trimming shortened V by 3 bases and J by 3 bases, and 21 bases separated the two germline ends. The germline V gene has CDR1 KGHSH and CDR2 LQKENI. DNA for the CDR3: TGTGCCAGCTCACCTTTATCGGTAGGGACCGGGGGCAAAAACATTCAGTACTTC. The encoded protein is CASSPLSVGTGGKNIQYF.

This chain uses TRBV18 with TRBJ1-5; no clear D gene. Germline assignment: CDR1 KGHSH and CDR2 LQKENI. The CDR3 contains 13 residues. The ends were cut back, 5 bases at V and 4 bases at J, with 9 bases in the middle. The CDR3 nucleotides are TGTGCCAGCTCAGCCGGACGAAATCAGCCCCAGCATTTT. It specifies CASSAGRNQPQHF.

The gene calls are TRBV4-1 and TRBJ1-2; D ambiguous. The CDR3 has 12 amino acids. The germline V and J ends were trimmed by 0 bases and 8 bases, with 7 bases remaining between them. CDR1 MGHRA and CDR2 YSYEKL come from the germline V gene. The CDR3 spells CASSQDSRGYTF. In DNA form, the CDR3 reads TGCGCCAGCAGCCAAGATTCCCGGGGCTACACCTTC.

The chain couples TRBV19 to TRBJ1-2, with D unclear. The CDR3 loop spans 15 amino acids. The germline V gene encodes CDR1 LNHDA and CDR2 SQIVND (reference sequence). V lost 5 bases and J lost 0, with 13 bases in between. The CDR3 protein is CASSPPLRPNYGYTF. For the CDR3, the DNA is TGTGCCAGTAGTCCGCCCTTGCGACCTAACTATGGCTACACCTTC.

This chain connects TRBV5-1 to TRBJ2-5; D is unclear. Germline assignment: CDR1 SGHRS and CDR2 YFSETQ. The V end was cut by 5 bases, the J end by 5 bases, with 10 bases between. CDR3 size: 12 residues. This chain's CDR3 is CASRKVGETQYF. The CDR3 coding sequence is TGCGCCAGCAGGAAGGTGGGGGAGACCCAGTACTTC.

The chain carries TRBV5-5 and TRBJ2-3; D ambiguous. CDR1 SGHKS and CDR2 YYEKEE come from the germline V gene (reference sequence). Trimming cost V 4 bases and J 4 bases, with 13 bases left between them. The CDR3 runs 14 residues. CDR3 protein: CASSPLWAADTQYF. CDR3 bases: TGTGCCAGCAGCCCTCTTTGGGCGGCAGATACGCAGTATTTT.